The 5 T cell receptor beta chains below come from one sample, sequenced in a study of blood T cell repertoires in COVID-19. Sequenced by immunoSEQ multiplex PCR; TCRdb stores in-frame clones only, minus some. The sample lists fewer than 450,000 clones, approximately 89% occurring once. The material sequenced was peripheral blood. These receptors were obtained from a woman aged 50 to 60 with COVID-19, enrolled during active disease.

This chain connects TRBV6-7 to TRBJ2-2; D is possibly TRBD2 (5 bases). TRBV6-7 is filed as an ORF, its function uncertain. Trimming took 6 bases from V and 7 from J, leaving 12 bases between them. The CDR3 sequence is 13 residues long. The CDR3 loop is CASRARGVGELFF. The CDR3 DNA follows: TGTGCCAGCAGGGCTCGGGGAGTCGGGGAGCTGTTTTTT.

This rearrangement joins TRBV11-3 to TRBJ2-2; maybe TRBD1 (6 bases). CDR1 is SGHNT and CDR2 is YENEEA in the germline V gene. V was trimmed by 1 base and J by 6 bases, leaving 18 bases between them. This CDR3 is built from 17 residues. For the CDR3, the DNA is TGTGCCAGCAGCTTAGGACAGGAGGAAGGGGTCGCCGGGGAGCTGTTTTTT. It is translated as CASSLGQEEGVAGELFF. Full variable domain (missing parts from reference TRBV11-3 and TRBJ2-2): EAGVVQSPRYKIIEKKQPVAFWCNPISGHNTLYWYLQNLGQGPELLIRYENEEAVDDSQLPKDRFSAERLKGVDSTLKIQPAELGDSAVYLCASSLGQEEGVAGELFFGEGSRLTVL.

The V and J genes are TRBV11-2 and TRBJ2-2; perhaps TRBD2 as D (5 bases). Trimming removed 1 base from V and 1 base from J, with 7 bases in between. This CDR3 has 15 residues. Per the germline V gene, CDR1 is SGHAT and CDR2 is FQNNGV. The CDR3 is CASSLVGVNTGELFF. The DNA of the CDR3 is TGTGCCAGCAGCTTAGTGGGAGTGAACACCGGGGAGCTGTTTTTT.

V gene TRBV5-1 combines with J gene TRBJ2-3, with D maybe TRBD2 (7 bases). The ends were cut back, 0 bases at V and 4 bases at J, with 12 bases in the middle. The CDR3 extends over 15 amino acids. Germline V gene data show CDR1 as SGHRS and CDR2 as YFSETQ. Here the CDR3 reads CASSLEPGGSDTQYF. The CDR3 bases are TGCGCCAGCAGCTTGGAGCCGGGGGGCTCAGATACGCAGTATTTT.

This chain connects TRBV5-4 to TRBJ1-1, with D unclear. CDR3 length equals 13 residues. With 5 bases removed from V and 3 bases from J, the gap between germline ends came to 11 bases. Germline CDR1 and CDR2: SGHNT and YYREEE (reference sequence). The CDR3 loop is CASSSPQDTEAFF. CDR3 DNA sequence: TGTGCCAGCAGTTCGCCGCAGGACACTGAAGCTTTCTTT.